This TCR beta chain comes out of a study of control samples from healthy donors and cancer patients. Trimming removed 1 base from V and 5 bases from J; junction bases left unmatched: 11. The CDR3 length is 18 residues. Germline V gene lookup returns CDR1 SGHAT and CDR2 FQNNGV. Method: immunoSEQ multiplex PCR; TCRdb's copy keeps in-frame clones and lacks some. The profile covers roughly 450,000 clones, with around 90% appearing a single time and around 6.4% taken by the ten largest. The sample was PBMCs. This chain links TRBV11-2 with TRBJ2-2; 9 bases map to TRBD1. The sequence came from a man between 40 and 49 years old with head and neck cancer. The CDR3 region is CASSLALGTGKRTGELFF. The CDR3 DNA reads TGTGCCAGCAGCTTAGCTTTAGGGACAGGGAAAAGGACCGGGGAGCTGTTTTTT.